The rows below give T cell receptor beta chains drawn from one sample of a study of control samples from healthy donors and cancer patients. TCRdb's table, derived via immunoSEQ multiplex PCR, lists solely in-frame clones and lacks some. This sample has 90,000 or so clones, with about 88% found just once. Sample: blood. These receptors were taken from a woman aged 50 to 60 in good health. Both conserved end residues are part of each CDR3. The D gene is left open where the match is weak. Some rows have no size entry. The others give once, few or many, or a class for an expanded clone.

cdr3_aa cdr3_nt d_call j_call v_call clone_size
CASSLGQGVSYEQYF TGTGCTAGCAGCTTAGGGCAGGGAGTCTCCTACGAGCAGTACTTC NA TRBJ2-7 TRBV7-7 NA
CASSFGSYEQYF TGTGCCAGCAGTTTCGGCAGCTACGAGCAGTACTTC NA TRBJ2-7 TRBV28 NA
CATSSGPGTSGREGYQETQYF TGTGCCACCAGCAGTGGTCCCGGGACTAGCGGGAGAGAGGGGTACCAAGAGACCCAGTACTTC TRBD2 TRBJ2-5 TRBV15 NA
CASSQLKMGQGVGQPQHF TGTGCCAGCAGTCAACTAAAAATGGGACAGGGTGTGGGTCAGCCCCAGCATTTT TRBD1 TRBJ1-5 TRBV5-5 NA
CASSLGASSGRATDTQYF TGCGCCAGCAGCTTGGGCGCTAGTAGCGGGAGGGCCACAGATACGCAGTATTTT TRBD2 TRBJ2-3 TRBV5-1 NA
CASSAPGLGAGTQYF TGTGCCAGCAGCGCTCCGGGACTAGGGGCGGGTACGCAGTATTTT TRBD2 TRBJ2-3 TRBV28 NA
CASSGQGSNQPQHF TGTGCCAGCAGCGGCCAGGGAAGCAATCAGCCCCAGCATTTT NA TRBJ1-5 TRBV9 NA
CASSLRDRGRDEQFF TGTGCCAGCAGTCTCCGGGACAGGGGGAGGGATGAGCAGTTCTTC TRBD1 TRBJ2-1 TRBV27 once
CASSQDIGLQNTEAFF TGCGCCAGCAGCCAAGATATAGGGCTGCAGAACACTGAAGCTTTCTTT NA TRBJ1-1 TRBV4-3 NA
CASSPRLNSGNTIYF TGTGCCAGCAGCCCAAGACTGAACTCTGGAAACACCATATATTTT NA TRBJ1-3 TRBV9 NA
CASSIFSRTDTQYF TGTGCCAGTAGTATCTTTAGTCGCACAGATACGCAGTATTTT NA TRBJ2-3 TRBV19 NA
CSADLGDRGFDYGYTF TGCAGCGCCGACCTTGGGGACAGGGGATTCGACTATGGCTACACCTTC TRBD1 TRBJ1-2 TRBV29-1 NA
CASKLAGGSYNEQFF TGTGCCAGCAAACTAGCGGGGGGTTCCTACAATGAGCAGTTCTTC TRBD2 TRBJ2-1 TRBV7-2 NA
CASSLGTTRADTQYF TGTGCTAGCAGCTTGGGGACTACGAGGGCAGATACGCAGTATTTT TRBD2 TRBJ2-3 TRBV7-7 NA
CASGPRKRGYNEQFF TGTGCTAGTGGTCCCCGGAAGCGGGGATACAATGAGCAGTTCTTC TRBD2 TRBJ2-1 TRBV12-5 NA
CASSLKGRGPADTQYF TGTGCCAGTAGTCTCAAAGGGAGGGGACCGGCAGATACGCAGTATTTT TRBD2 TRBJ2-3 TRBV19 NA
CATSAGLGGDTQYF TGCGCCACCTCAGCGGGACTGGGAGGAGATACGCAGTATTTT TRBD2 TRBJ2-3 TRBV5-1 NA
CASSPLAGGRYNEQFF TGCGCCAGCAGCCCCTTAGCGGGGGGCCGCTACAATGAGCAGTTCTTC TRBD2 TRBJ2-1 TRBV5-1 NA
CASSSGGQGLGQPQHF TGTGCCAGCAGCTCCGGGGGACAGGGGTTGGGGCAGCCCCAGCATTTT TRBD1 TRBJ1-5 TRBV7-2 few
CASSQRRQGDSPLHF TGTGCCAGCAGCCAAAGGAGACAGGGAGATTCACCCCTCCACTTT TRBD1 TRBJ1-6 TRBV14 many
CASSGTDDSDEQYF TGTGCCAGTAGTGGGACGGACGATAGCGACGAGCAGTACTTC NA TRBJ2-7 TRBV19 NA
CASSYRDRGNSPLHF TGTGCCAGCAGTTACAGGGACAGGGGCAATTCACCCCTCCACTTT TRBD1 TRBJ1-6 TRBV6-6 NA
CASRSAGNYGYTF TGTGCCAGCAGGTCAGCAGGCAACTATGGCTACACCTTC NA TRBJ1-2 TRBV6-5 NA
CASSDVSGGSTDTQYF TGTGCCAGCAGTGACGTAAGCGGGGGGTCCACAGATACGCAGTATTTT TRBD2 TRBJ2-3 TRBV6-4 NA
CASSYRGDFGAFF TGTGCCAGCAGTTACCGAGGGGATTTCGGAGCTTTCTTT NA TRBJ1-1 TRBV6-5 NA
CASRKEGTRWDEQFF TGTGCCAGCAGGAAAGAAGGGACTCGGTGGGATGAGCAGTTCTTC NA TRBJ2-1 TRBV5-5 NA
CASSPVAGGRSTDTQYF TGTGCCAGCAGTCCCGTGGCGGGGGGCAGAAGCACAGATACGCAGTATTTT TRBD2 TRBJ2-3 TRBV6-6 NA
CASSVDAGGYNEQFF TGTGCCAGCAGCGTTGACGCGGGGGGTTACAATGAGCAGTTCTTC TRBD2 TRBJ2-1 TRBV9 NA
CASSLSGQGSYEQYF TGTGCCAGCAGTTTATCTGGACAGGGCTCCTACGAGCAGTACTTC TRBD1 TRBJ2-7 TRBV27 NA
CASSQEFRPVHEQYF TGCGCCAGCAGCCAAGAGTTCAGACCGGTCCACGAGCAGTACTTC NA TRBJ2-7 TRBV4-3 NA
CASSLRTGKNNEQFF TGTGCCAGCAGCCTAAGGACCGGGAAAAATAATGAGCAGTTCTTC NA TRBJ2-1 TRBV3-1/TRBV3-2 NA
CASSGGDRAGLFF TGTGCCAGCAGTGGCGGCGACAGGGCTGGGCTGTTTTTT TRBD1 TRBJ2-2 TRBV28 NA
CASSEALRGGSEQYF TGTGCCAGCAGTGAAGCGCTTCGAGGTGGGTCCGAGCAGTACTTC NA TRBJ2-7 TRBV6-1 NA
CASSLYLGVGTKAIYEQYF TGTGCCAGCAGCTTATATTTGGGGGTCGGGACAAAAGCAATCTACGAGCAGTACTTC NA TRBJ2-7 TRBV7-9 NA
CASSVGTGEAFF TGTGCCAGCAGCGTAGGGACAGGGGAAGCTTTCTTT TRBD1 TRBJ1-1 TRBV9 NA
CASSLIRGRLTEAFF TGTGCCAGCAGCTTAATAAGGGGGCGGTTGACTGAAGCTTTCTTT TRBD1 TRBJ1-1 TRBV7-3 NA
CASRRGGGAAYNEQFF TGTGCCAGCCGCCGGGGCGGGGGGGCGGCCTACAATGAGCAGTTCTTC TRBD2 TRBJ2-1 TRBV28 NA
CASSSYGGASSYGYTF TGTGCCAGCAGCTCTTACGGGGGCGCCTCCTCCTATGGCTACACCTTC NA TRBJ1-2 TRBV7-3 NA
CASSLLAGGSIQYF TGTGCCAGCAGCTTACTAGCGGGAGGTAGCATTCAGTACTTC TRBD2 TRBJ2-4 TRBV7-8 NA
CASSGRQGMISGYTF TGTGCCAGCAGTGGACGACAGGGTATGATTAGTGGCTACACCTTC TRBD1 TRBJ1-2 TRBV2 NA
CASSLRQLPGYTF TGTGCCAGCAGCTTGCGGCAGTTGCCAGGCTACACCTTC NA TRBJ1-2 TRBV7-2 NA
CASSLTSSYEQYF TGTGCCAGCAGCTTAACTAGCTCCTACGAGCAGTACTTC NA TRBJ2-7 TRBV11-2 NA
CASSIPQGRGNSPLHF TGTGCCAGTAGTATCCCACAGGGGCGTGGGAATTCACCCCTCCACTTT TRBD1 TRBJ1-6 TRBV19 NA
CATQGLAGDNEQFF TGTGCCACCCAGGGACTAGCGGGGGACAATGAGCAGTTCTTC TRBD2 TRBJ2-1 TRBV15 NA
CASSSQGTYGYTF TGTGCCAGCAGCTCACAGGGTACCTATGGCTACACCTTC NA TRBJ1-2 TRBV7-9 NA
CASSPQGANTEAFF TGTGCCAGCTCACCTCAGGGAGCGAACACTGAAGCTTTCTTT NA TRBJ1-1 TRBV18 NA
CASTPVTGTEAFF TGTGCCAGCACGCCCGTGACAGGCACTGAAGCTTTCTTT NA TRBJ1-1 TRBV28 NA
CASSLGLTEAFF TGTGCCAGCAGTTTAGGACTCACTGAAGCTTTCTTT NA TRBJ1-1 TRBV6-5 NA
CASSLFRAPPWTTNEKLFF TGTGCCAGCAGCTTATTTCGGGCCCCCCCGTGGACAACTAATGAAAAACTGTTTTTT NA TRBJ1-4 TRBV13 NA
CASSSFVGGRSGELFF TGTGCCAGCAGCTCTTTTGTGGGGGGGCGCTCCGGGGAGCTGTTTTTT NA TRBJ2-2 TRBV7-2 NA
CASSSLGAGADTDTQYF TGTGCCAGCAGTTCCCTCGGAGCGGGAGCGGACACAGATACGCAGTATTTT TRBD2 TRBJ2-3 TRBV28 NA